A selection of T cell receptor beta chains follows, all from one sample in a study of shared clonotypes between healthy human individuals. Using immunoSEQ multiplex PCR, the repertoire was profiled, and TCRdb retains in-frame clones only, with some absent. The sample has a few million clones, around 94% seen once. The source material was naive CD4+ T cells sorted from blood. The receptors were sampled from a man younger than 30 in good health. Both conserved end residues are trimmed from each CDR3. D genes are given only for firm matches.

cdr3_aa v_call d_call
ASSITWTGVSYEQY TRBV19 TRBD1
ASSNRRGYT TRBV7-9 NA
ASSEGRLGSGANVLT TRBV4-1 NA
AWSQTANTEAF TRBV30 NA
ASSLNRGSSYNSPLH TRBV7-2 TRBD1
ASSYPRLAF TRBV28 NA
ASSQDGQFSGNTIY TRBV4-2 NA
ASSLPTGGVFSTDTQY TRBV11-2 TRBD1
AISDHLTDYGYT TRBV10-3 NA
ASSARGGHFPRYSTDTQY TRBV9 NA
ASQAGNEQF TRBV18 TRBD2
ASSEGVQPQH TRBV2 NA
ASSPDQNTGELF TRBV5-4 NA
ASSLSRGDNEQF TRBV28 NA
ATRKVEDSPLH TRBV2 NA
ASSITGITGELF TRBV7-3 NA
AWSWLFQETQY TRBV30 NA
ASSTPSGADTQY TRBV19 NA
ASSLLAGGPGGELF TRBV6-6 TRBD2
SVTVVQSYNSPLH TRBV29-1 NA
ASRVDRGYGYT TRBV5-1 TRBD1
ASSAGLAGGELF TRBV7-6 TRBD2
AWSLLGGSPLH TRBV30 NA
ASRCLFCNQPQH TRBV6-5 NA
ASSFSGGNEQF TRBV7-6 TRBD1
AISERGSQGVSNQPQH TRBV10-3 NA
ASSPKAEGTPWEQY TRBV23-1 NA
ASSFMGEQY TRBV5-8 NA